The entry that follows covers one T cell receptor beta chain sequence. As yet, its antigen is unknown. These data come from a study of cytomegalovirus exposure and HLA in healthy donors. Study-level background: HLA-typed donors were the source of tens of millions of unique TCRs, which an early data release held.

The length of the CDR3 is 15 residues. The germline V gene has CDR1 SGHAT and CDR2 FQNNGV. The trim removed 7 bases at V and 2 bases at J, leaving 11 bases unmatched. This PCR relied on a set of 60 Vbeta primers and 13 Jbeta primers. Clones were sequenced by immunoSEQ multiplex PCR, and TCRdb holds only the in-frame ones, with some missing. The data show about 190,000 clones, with 75% to 90% seen just once and 0.25% to 0.4% held by the top ten. Findings of the study overall: In a later analysis, HLA-associated TCR beta chains were more clonally expanded than equally common others.

J is TRBJ2-7 and V is TRBV11-2, with 7 bases that match TRBD1. Sequenced material: PBMCs. This TCR derives from a woman between 25 and 40 years old in good health and CMV-seronegative. CDR3 nucleotides: TGTGCCAGCACCCCCACCATAGGGGGCGCCTACGAGCAGTACTTC. It translates to CASTPTIGGAYEQYF.